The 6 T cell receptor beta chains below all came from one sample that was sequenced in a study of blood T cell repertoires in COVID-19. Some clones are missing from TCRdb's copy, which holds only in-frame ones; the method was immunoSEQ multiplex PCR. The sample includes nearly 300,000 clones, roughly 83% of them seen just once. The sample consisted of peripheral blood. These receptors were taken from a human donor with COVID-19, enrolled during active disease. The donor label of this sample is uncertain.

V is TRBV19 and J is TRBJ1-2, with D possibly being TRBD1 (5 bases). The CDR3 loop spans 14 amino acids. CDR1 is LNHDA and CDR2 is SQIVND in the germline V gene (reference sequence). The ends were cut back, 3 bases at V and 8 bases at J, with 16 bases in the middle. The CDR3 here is CASSIDPGRGGYTF. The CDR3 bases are TGTGCCAGTAGTATTGATCCAGGGCGCGGAGGCTACACCTTC.

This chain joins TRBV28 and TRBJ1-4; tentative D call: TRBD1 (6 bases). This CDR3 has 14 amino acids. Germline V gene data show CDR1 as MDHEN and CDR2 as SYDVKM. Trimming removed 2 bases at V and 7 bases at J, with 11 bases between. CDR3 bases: TGTGCCAGCAGTTTAACAGGGACAACTGAAAAACTGTTTTTT. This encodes CASSLTGTTEKLFF.

DNA for the CDR3: TGTGCCAGCTCACCACCGTGGGCCCAGGCACCCTACGAGCAGTACTTC. Translating gives CASSPPWAQAPYEQYF. The chain employs TRBV18 and TRBJ2-7; the D is unclear. The CDR3 is 16 residues long. Between the trimmed V and J ends, which lost 0 bases and 2 bases, there was a span of 14 bases. Germline V CDR1 and CDR2: KGHSH, LQKENI.

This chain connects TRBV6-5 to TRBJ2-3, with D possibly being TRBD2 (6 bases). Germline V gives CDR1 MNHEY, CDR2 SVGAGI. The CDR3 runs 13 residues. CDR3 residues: CDATEGPTDTQYF. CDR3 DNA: TGTGACGCTACGGAGGGCCCCACAGATACGCAGTATTTT.

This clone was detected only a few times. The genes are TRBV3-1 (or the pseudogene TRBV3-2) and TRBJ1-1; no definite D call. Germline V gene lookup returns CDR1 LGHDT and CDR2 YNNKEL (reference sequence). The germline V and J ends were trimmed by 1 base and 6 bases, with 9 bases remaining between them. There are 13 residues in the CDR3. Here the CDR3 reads CASSQGRSPEAFF. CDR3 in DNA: TGTGCCAGCAGCCAAGGACGGAGTCCTGAAGCTTTCTTT.

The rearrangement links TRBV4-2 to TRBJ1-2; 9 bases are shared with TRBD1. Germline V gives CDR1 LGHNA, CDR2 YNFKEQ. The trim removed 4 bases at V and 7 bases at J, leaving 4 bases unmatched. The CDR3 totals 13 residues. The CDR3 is CASSPGTGLGYTF. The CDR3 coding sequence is TGTGCCAGCAGCCCTGGGACAGGGCTTGGCTACACCTTC.